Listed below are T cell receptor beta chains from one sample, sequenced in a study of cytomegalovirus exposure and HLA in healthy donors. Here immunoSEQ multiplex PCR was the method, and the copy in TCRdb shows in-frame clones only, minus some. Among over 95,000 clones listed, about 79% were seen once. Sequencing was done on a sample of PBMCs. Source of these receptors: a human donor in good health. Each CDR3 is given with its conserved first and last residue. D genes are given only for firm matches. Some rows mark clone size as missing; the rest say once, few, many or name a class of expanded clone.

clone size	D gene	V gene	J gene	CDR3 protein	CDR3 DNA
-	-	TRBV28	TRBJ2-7	CASSPDYNQGEQYF	TGTGCCAGCAGCCCGGACTACAATCAAGGCGAGCAGTACTTC
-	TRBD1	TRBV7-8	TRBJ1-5	CASSPQTGNQPQHF	TGTGCCAGCAGCCCTCAGACAGGGAATCAGCCCCAGCATTTT
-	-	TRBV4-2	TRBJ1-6	CASSQPPGGDLDSPLHF	TGTGCCAGCAGCCAACCCCCGGGGGGGGACCTGGATTCACCCCTCCACTTT
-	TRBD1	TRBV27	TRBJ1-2	CASSPRDRGLYGYTF	TGTGCCAGCAGCCCTCGGGACAGGGGACTTTATGGCTACACCTTC
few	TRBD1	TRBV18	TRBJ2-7	CASSGTAGYEQYF	TGTGCCAGCTCGGGGACAGCTGGCTACGAGCAGTACTTC
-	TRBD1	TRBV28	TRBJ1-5	CASRTTGTGAPAQHF	TGTGCCAGCAGAACTACCGGGACAGGGGCCCCGGCCCAGCATTTT
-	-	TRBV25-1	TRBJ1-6	CASSVSGDSPLHF	TGTGCCAGCAGTGTTTCCGGGGATTCACCCCTCCACTTT
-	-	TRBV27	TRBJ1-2	CASSFSYSNYGYTF	TGTGCCAGCAGTTTCTCCTATTCTAACTATGGCTACACCTTC
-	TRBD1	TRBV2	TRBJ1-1	CASSTTGGVRNTEAFF	TGTGCCAGCAGTACTACAGGGGGTGTAAGGAACACTGAAGCTTTCTTT
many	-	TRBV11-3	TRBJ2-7	CASSLRETYEQYF	TGTGCCAGCAGCCTCCGGGAGACCTACGAGCAGTACTTC
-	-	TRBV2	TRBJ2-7	CASADGSTYEQYF	TGTGCCAGCGCAGACGGGAGTACCTACGAGCAGTACTTC
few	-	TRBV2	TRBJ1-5	CASSDRVVDQPQHF	TGTGCCAGCAGTGACAGGGTGGTTGATCAGCCCCAGCATTTT
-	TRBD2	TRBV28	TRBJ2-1	CASRGLAGANEQFF	TGTGCCAGCAGAGGACTAGCGGGAGCCAATGAGCAGTTCTTC
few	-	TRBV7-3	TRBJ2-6	CASSYTGTGANVLTF	TGTGCCAGCAGCTATACAGGGACCGGGGCCAACGTCCTGACTTTC
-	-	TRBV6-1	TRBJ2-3	CASSQKAGVSDTQYF	TGTGCCAGCAGTCAAAAAGCAGGGGTTTCAGATACGCAGTATTTT
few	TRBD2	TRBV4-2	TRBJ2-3	CASSQESGGAFRTQYF	TGTGCCAGCAGCCAAGAAAGCGGGGGGGCCTTTCGCACGCAGTATTTT
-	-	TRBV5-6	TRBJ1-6	CASSPMGGTLHF	TGTGCCAGCAGCCCGATGGGGGGGACCCTCCACTTT
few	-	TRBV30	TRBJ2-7	CAWSGGGALEANEQYF	TGTGCCTGGAGCGGCGGAGGGGCGCTGGAGGCTAACGAGCAGTACTTC
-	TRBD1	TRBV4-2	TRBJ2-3	CASSIGEQGATDTQYF	TGTGCCAGCAGCATCGGCGAACAGGGGGCAACAGATACGCAGTATTTT
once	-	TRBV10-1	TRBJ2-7	CASLRRSSAPYEQYF	TGCGCCAGCTTGAGACGGTCTAGCGCACCCTACGAGCAGTACTTC
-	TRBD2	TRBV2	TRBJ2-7	CASSPGLAGVEEQYF	TGTGCCAGCAGTCCCGGACTAGCGGGAGTAGAGGAGCAGTACTTC
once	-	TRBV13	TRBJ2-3	CASSARDWGTDTQYF	TGTGCCAGCAGCGCCCGGGATTGGGGCACAGATACGCAGTATTTT
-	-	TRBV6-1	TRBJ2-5	CASRVGLWGQETQYF	TGTGCCAGCAGAGTGGGACTGTGGGGACAAGAGACCCAGTACTTC
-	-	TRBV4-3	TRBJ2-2	CASSAMLGSQKITGELFF	TGCGCCAGCAGCGCAATGCTCGGGTCCCAAAAGATCACCGGGGAGCTGTTTTTT
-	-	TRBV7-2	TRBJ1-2	CASSSRQDYGYTF	TGTGCCAGCAGCTCTCGACAGGACTATGGCTACACCTTC
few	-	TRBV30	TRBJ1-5	CAWSVPVGGYSNQPQHF	TGTGCCTGGAGTGTCCCGGTGGGGGGATATAGCAATCAGCCCCAGCATTTT
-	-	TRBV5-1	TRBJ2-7	CASSYIDRMLDEQYF	TGCGCCAGCAGTTATATCGACAGGATGTTAGACGAGCAGTACTTC
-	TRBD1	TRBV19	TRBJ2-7	CASSLDRGDEQYF	TGTGCCAGTAGTTTGGACAGGGGGGACGAGCAGTACTTC
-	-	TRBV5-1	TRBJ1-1	CASTRGGDTEAFF	TGCGCCAGCACGCGGGGGGGGGACACTGAAGCTTTCTTT
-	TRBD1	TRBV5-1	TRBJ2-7	CASSFGTASSYEQYF	TGCGCCAGCAGCTTTGGGACAGCTAGCTCCTACGAGCAGTACTTC
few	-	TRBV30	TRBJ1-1	CAWNYGNTEAFF	TGTGCCTGGAATTACGGGAACACTGAAGCTTTCTTT
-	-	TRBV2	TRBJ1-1	CASRGGLGLRNTEAFF	TGTGCCAGCAGGGGGGGTTTGGGACTCAGGAACACTGAAGCTTTCTTT
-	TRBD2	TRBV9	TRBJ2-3	CASSRAPGGPGGETQYF	TGTGCCAGCAGCCGAGCCCCCGGGGGTCCGGGAGGGGAGACGCAGTATTTT
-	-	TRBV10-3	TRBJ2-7	CAISYSSYEQYF	TGTGCCATCAGTTACAGCTCCTACGAGCAGTACTTC
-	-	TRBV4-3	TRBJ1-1	CASSQETGKNTEAFF	TGCGCCAGCAGCCAAGAAACAGGGAAGAACACTGAAGCTTTCTTT
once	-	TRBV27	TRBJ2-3	CAAGSRTDTQYF	TGTGCCGCGGGCTCTCGGACAGATACGCAGTATTTT
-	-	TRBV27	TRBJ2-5	CASSLSGSYGETQYF	TGTGCCAGCAGTTTATCTGGCAGCTACGGGGAGACCCAGTACTTC
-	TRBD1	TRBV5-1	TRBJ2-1	CASSLGWGQGYNEQFF	TGCGCCAGCAGCTTGGGGTGGGGACAGGGGTACAATGAGCAGTTCTTC
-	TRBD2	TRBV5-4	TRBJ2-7	CASSPAHTSGSSYEQYF	TGTGCCAGCAGCCCCGCCCATACTAGCGGTAGCTCCTACGAGCAGTACTTC
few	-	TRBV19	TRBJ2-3	CASSMAAGLRTDTQYF	TGTGCCAGTAGTATGGCGGCGGGACTCCGCACAGATACGCAGTATTTT
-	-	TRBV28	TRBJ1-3	CASSFYGYSGNTIYF	TGTGCCAGCAGTTTCTACGGTTACTCTGGAAACACCATATATTTT
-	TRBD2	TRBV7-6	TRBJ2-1	CASSLYAGGPSEQFF	TGTGCCAGCAGTTTGTATGCGGGAGGGCCGAGTGAGCAGTTCTTC
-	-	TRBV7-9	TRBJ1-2	CSSSLVSGNAYGYTF	TGTTCCAGCAGCTTAGTATCGGGGAATGCCTATGGCTACACCTTC
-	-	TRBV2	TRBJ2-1	CASSGRGDEQFF	TGTGCCAGCAGTGGCAGGGGAGATGAGCAGTTCTTC
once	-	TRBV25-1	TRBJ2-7	CASSDQGIYEQYF	TGTGCCAGCAGTGATCAGGGGATCTACGAGCAGTACTTC
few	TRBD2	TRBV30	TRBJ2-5	CAWSRTSLLAGVPMGETQYF	TGTGCCTGGAGCCGCACGTCCCTTCTAGCGGGGGTTCCAATGGGAGAGACCCAGTACTTC
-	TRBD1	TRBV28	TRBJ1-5	CATNDPGQAFNQPQHF	TGTGCCACCAATGACCCGGGACAGGCTTTCAATCAGCCCCAGCATTTT
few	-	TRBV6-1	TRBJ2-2	CASSDLRAGVNGELFF	TGTGCCAGCAGTGACCTGCGGGCAGGGGTCAACGGGGAGCTGTTTTTT
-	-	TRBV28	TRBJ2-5	CASSSWGDQETQYF	TGTGCCAGCAGTTCCTGGGGGGACCAAGAGACCCAGTACTTC
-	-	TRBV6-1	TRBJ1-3	CASSDPVTGNTIYF	TGTGCCAGCAGTGACCCAGTAACTGGAAACACCATATATTTT
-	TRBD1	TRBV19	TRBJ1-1	CASRIRRTGFAEAFF	TGTGCCAGTAGGATCCGCCGGACAGGGTTCGCTGAAGCTTTCTTT